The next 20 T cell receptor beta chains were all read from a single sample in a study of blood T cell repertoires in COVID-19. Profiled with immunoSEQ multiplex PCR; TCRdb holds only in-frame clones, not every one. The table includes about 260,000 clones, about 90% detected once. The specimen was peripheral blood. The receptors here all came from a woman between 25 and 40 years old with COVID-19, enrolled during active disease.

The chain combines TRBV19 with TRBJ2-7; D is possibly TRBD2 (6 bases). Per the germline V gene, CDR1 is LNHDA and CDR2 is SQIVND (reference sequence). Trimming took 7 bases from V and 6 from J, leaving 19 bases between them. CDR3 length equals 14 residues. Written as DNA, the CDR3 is TGTGCCAGTACCGGCGGGGCAGGCACCCTCGAGCAGTACTTC. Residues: CASTGGAGTLEQYF.

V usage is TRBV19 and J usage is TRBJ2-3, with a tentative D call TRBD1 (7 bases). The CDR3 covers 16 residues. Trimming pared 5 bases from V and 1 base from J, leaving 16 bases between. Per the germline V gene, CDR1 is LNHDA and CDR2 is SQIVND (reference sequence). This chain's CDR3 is CASSVRQGGGTDTQYF. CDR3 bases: TGTGCCAGTAGTGTCCGACAGGGAGGAGGCACAGATACGCAGTATTTT.

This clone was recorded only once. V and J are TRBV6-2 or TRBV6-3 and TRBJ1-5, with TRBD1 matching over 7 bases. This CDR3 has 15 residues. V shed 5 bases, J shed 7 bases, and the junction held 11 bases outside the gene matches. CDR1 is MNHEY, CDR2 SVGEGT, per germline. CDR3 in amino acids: CASSPYRQGDQPQHF. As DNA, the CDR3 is TGTGCCAGCAGTCCCTATCGACAGGGTGACCAGCCCCAGCATTTT.

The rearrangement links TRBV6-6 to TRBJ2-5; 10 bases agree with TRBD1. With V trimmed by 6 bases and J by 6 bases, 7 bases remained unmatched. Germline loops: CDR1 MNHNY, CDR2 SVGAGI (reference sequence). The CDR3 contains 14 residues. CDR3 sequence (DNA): TGTGCCAGCAGCTCGGGACAGGGGAGGAAGACCCAGTACTTC. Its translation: CASSSGQGRKTQYF.

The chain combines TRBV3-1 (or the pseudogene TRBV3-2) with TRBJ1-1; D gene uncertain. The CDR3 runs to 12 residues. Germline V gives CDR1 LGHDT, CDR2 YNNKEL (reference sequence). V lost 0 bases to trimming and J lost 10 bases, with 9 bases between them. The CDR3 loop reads CASSQDRRGAFF. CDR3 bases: TGTGCCAGCAGCCAAGATCGGCGGGGAGCTTTCTTT.

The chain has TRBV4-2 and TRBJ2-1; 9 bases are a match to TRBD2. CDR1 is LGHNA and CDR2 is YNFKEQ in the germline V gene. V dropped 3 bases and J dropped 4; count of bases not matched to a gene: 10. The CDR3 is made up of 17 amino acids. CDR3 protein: CASSQKVAGALYNEQFF. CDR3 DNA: TGTGCCAGCAGCCAGAAAGTAGCGGGGGCCCTTTACAATGAGCAGTTCTTC.

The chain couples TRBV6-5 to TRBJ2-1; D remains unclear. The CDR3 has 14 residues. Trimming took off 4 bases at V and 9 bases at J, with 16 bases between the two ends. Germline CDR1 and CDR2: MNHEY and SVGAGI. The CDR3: CASSSSAPTGEQFF. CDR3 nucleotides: TGTGCCAGCAGTTCGTCGGCCCCGACGGGTGAGCAGTTCTTC.

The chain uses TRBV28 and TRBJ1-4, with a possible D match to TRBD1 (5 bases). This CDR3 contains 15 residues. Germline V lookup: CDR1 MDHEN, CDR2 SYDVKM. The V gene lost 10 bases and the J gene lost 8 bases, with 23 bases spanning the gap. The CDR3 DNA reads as TGTGCCACCCTGTCAGACCACCGGGGGAGGGAAAAACTGTTTTTT. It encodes CATLSDHRGREKLFF.

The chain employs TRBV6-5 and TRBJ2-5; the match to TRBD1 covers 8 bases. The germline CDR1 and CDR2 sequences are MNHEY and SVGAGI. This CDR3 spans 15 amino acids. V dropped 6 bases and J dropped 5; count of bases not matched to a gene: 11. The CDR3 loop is CASRPGQGRRETQYF. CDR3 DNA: TGTGCCAGCAGACCTGGACAGGGTCGTAGGGAGACCCAGTACTTC.

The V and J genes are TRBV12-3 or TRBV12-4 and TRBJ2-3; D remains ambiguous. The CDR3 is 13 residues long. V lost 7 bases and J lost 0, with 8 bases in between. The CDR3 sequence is CASTRMSTDTQYF. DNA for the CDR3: TGTGCCAGCACCAGGATGAGCACAGATACGCAGTATTTT.

CDR3 DNA sequence: TGTGCCAGCAATCTAGTCGACAGGGGAGGCAATCAGCCCCAGCATTTT. Translating gives CASNLVDRGGNQPQHF. The chain has TRBV28 and TRBJ1-5; 8 nucleotides agree with TRBD1. Losses at the gene ends were 7 bases for V and 2 bases for J; bases not matched to a gene: 10. The germline gives CDR1 MDHEN, CDR2 SYDVKM. This CDR3 region has 16 residues.

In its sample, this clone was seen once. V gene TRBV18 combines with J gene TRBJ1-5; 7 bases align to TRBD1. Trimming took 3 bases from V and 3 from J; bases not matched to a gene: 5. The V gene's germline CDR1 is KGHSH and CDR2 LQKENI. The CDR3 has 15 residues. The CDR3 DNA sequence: TGTGCCAGCTCACCCACAGGGGACCCCAATCAGCCCCAGCATTTT. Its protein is CASSPTGDPNQPQHF.

The chain's CDR3 is CASSSYLLAGYNEQFF. As DNA, the CDR3 is TGTGCCAGCAGCTCCTACTTACTAGCGGGGTACAATGAGCAGTTCTTC. The chain has TRBV7-3 and TRBJ2-1, with 10 bases aligning to TRBD2. Losses at the gene ends were 4 bases for V and 4 bases for J; bases not matched to a gene: 7. The germline gives CDR1 SGHTA, CDR2 FQGTGA. The CDR3 is made up of 16 amino acids.

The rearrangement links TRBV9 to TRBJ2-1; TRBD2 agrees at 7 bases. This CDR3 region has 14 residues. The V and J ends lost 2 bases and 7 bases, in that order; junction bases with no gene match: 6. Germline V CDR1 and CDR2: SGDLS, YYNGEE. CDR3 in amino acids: CASSVGRVANEQFF. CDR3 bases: TGTGCCAGCAGCGTGGGGAGGGTAGCGAATGAGCAGTTCTTC.

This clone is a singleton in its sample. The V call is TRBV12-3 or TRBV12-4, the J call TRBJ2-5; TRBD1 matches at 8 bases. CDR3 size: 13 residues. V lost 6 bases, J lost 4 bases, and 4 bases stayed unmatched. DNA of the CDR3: TGTGCCAGCAGGCCTACAGGGGGAGAGACCCAGTACTTC. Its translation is CASRPTGGETQYF.

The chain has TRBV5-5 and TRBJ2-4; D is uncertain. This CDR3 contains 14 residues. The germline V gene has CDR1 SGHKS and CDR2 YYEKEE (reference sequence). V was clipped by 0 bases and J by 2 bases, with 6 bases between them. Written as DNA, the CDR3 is TGTGCCAGCAGCTTGGTTGCTACCAAAAACATTCAGTACTTC. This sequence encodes CASSLVATKNIQYF.

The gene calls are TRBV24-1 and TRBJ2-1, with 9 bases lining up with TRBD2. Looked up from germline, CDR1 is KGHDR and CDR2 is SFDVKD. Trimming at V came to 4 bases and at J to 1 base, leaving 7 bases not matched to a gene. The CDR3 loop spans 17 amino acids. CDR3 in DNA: TGTGCCACCAGTGAATGGGGACTAGCAGTTTCCTACAATGAGCAGTTCTTC. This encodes CATSEWGLAVSYNEQFF.

The CDR3 nucleotides read TGTGCCAGCAGTTTAAGGACTAGCGGGAGGGCTTTCTACGAGCAGTACTTC. Translating it yields CASSLRTSGRAFYEQYF. V and J are TRBV28 and TRBJ2-7; 15 nucleotides match TRBD2. Germline V lookup: CDR1 MDHEN, CDR2 SYDVKM. Losses at the gene ends were 2 bases for V and 3 bases for J; bases not matched to a gene: 5. The CDR3 covers 17 residues.

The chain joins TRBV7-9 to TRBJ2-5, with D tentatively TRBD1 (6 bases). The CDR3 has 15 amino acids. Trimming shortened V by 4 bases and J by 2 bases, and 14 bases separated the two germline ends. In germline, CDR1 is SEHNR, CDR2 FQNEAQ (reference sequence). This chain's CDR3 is CASSSTGTTQETQYF. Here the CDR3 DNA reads TGTGCCAGCAGCTCGACCGGGACAACACAAGAGACCCAGTACTTC.

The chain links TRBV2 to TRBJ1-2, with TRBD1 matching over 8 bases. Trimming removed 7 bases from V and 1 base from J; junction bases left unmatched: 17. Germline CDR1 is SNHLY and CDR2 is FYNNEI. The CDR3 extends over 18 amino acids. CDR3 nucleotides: TGTGCCAGCACCGGCCCTAGACAGGGGAGTCCTGTTAACTATGGCTACACCTTC. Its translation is CASTGPRQGSPVNYGYTF.